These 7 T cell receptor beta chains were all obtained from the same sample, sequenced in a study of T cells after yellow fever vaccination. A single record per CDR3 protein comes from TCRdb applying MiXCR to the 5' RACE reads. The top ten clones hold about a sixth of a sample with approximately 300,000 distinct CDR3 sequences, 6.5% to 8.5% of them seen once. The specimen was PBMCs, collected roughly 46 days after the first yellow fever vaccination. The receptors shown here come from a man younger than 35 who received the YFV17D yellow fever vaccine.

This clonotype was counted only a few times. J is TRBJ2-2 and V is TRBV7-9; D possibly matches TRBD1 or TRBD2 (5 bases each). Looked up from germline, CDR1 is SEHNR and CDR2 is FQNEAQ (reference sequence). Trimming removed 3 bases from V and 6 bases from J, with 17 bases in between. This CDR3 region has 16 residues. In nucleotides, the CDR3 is TGTGCCAGCAGCTTGACCGAAGGGGAGCTACCCGGGGAGCTGTTTTTT. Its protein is CASSLTEGELPGELFF.

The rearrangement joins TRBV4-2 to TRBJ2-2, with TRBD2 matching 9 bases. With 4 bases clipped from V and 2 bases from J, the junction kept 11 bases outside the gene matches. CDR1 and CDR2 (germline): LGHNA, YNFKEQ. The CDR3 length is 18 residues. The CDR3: CASSPIPGAGGNTGELFF. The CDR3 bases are TGTGCCAGCAGCCCCATTCCTGGAGCGGGGGGTAACACCGGGGAGCTGTTTTTT.

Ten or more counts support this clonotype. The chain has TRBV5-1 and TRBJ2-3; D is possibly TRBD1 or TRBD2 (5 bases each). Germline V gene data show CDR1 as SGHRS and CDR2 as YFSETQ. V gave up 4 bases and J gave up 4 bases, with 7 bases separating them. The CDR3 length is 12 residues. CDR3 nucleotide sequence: TGCGCCAGCAGCCCGGGGCCAGATACGCAGTATTTT. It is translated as CASSPGPDTQYF. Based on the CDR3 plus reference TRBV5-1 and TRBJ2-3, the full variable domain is KAGVTQTPRYLIKTRGQQVTLSCSPISGHRSVSWYQQTPGQGLQFLFEYFSETQRNKGNFPGRFSGRQFSNSRSEMNVSTLELGDSALYLCASSPGPDTQYFGPGTRLTVL.

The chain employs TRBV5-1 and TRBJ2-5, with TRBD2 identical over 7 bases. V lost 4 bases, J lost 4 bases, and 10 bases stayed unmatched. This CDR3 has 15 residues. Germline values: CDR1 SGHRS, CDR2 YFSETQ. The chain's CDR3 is CASSLLGSGVETQYF. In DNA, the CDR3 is TGCGCCAGCAGCCTGCTGGGGAGCGGGGTAGAGACCCAGTACTTC.

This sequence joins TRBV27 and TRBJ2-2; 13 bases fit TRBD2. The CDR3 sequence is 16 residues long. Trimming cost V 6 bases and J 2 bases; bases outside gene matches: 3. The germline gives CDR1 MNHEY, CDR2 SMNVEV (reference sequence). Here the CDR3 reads CASRGLAGINTGELFF. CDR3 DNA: TGTGCCAGCAGGGGACTAGCGGGGATTAACACCGGGGAGCTGTTTTTT.

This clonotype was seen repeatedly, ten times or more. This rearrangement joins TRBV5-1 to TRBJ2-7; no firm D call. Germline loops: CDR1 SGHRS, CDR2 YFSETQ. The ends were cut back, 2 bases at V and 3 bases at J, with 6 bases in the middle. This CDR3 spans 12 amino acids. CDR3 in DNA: TGCGCCAGCAGCTTCCCCGACTACGAGCAGTACTTC. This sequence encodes CASSFPDYEQYF.

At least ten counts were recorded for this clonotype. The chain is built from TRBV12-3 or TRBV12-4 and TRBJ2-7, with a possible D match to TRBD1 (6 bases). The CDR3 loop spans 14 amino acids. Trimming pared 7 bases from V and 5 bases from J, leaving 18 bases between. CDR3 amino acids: CASTSTGGPDEQYF. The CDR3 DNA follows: TGTGCCAGCACCTCGACAGGAGGTCCGGACGAGCAGTACTTC.